This T cell receptor beta chain was profiled in a study of T cells in lung cancer brain metastases (dated by TCRdb to 2016 to 2018). Study-level background: Most of the roughly 20 patients had a history of tobacco use, with a median of roughly 40 pack-years. Of the approximately 20 patients, around 17 received no interval therapy between resection of the primary and resection of the metastasis. Median interval between primary and brain metastasis specimen acquisition was less than 400 days. TCR beta CDR3 repertoires were compared between fully resected primary non-small cell lung cancers and paired brain metastases. The cohort included 20 patients who provided around 40 specimens, with each patient contributing one primary lung lesion and one brain metastasis. A median age at first diagnosis of about 53 years was recorded for the patients, of whom about nine were male and about eleven were female. An average DNA integrity number of about 3.8 was found in both primary and metastatic specimens, and no significant difference was detected between sites. Broader findings and caveats from the paper: The ten most abundant clones made up a significantly larger repertoire fraction in brain metastases than primaries, suggesting clonal expansion. Most clones were found to be lesion-specific, and limited overlap was observed between paired lesions (mean Morisita index 0.23). Retrieval of the complete infiltrating T cell repertoire may have been prevented by DNA fragmentation in FFPE samples. Significantly fewer unique productive clones were found in brain metastases than in paired primaries (median approximately 1,500 versus 4,500). It was not possible to control for the effects of preoperative corticosteroids on T cell infiltration in brain metastases.

Each sample received between about 2.24 and 4.92 ug of genomic DNA as input, and paired samples received equal DNA input. TCR beta libraries were constructed in two PCR steps with the immunoSEQ hsTCRbeta Kit, which uses multiplexed V and J gene primers. Pooled libraries, together with positive and negative controls, were sequenced on an Illumina MiSeq with a 100-cycle paired-end protocol. Per the authors' processing: The immunoSEQ vendor processed the raw data into normalized, annotated TCR beta repertoire reports. Richness was defined as unique clones by nucleotide sequence, with iChao1 and Efron-Thisted estimators extrapolating total richness. To characterize and compare the paired lesions, the analysis used Pielou's evenness, Simpson's index, the proportional abundance of the top-ten clones, and the Morisita overlap index. TCRdb holds this immuneACCESS table with in-frame rearrangements only. Some clones are missing; in checked studies, unresolved V genes explain under half, and the rest has no known cause. V and J calls and clone size are copied from that table; D and trimming were computed from the DNA. The sample table records several thousand clones; 85% of these occur just once. The ten largest make up 9.2% of the sample.

As a fraction of the sample, this clone is large (0.1 to 1%). Its antigen is currently not known. No per-base quality is available; no much larger clone lies one base away. Patients underwent resection for synchronous oligometastatic disease or delayed recurrence of a solitary brain metastasis. To avoid including cancers other than NSCLC, any patient with a history of multiple malignancies was excluded. Using marked H&E slides as a guide, tumor areas were macrodissected from 5 or 6 unstained around 10 um sections that had been deparaffinized. All specimens were formalin-fixed and paraffin-embedded (FFPE). Genomic DNA was extracted using the AllPrep DNA/RNA FFPE Kit. The TCR was taken from a woman aged 50 to 65 with non-small cell lung cancer that had spread to the brain. Material: tumor tissue from a brain metastasis. The cell subset or site tag for this specimen amounts to: paired resected brain metastasis.

CDR3 loop: CASSLNNRGSTDTQYF. The nucleotide sequence reads TGTGCCAGCAGCTTGAACAACAGGGGAAGCACAGATACGCAGTATTTT. The sequence links TRBV11-2 to TRBJ2-3, with 7 central nucleotides matching TRBD1. CDR1 is given as SGHAT and CDR2 as FQNNGV, both from the germline V gene. Including the terminal cysteine and phenylalanine, the CDR3 comprises 16 residues. Only the CDR3 DNA is retained, 48 bases long and in frame from the first base. Ends trimmed: V by 3 bases, J by 0 bases; bases unmatched to a gene: 6.